These 5 T cell receptor beta chains originate from one sample sequenced in a study of technical replicates of blood from several donors. Clones were sequenced by immunoSEQ multiplex PCR, and TCRdb holds only the in-frame ones, with some missing. The sample yields tens of thousands of clones, 92% seen once. The sequenced material came from T cells isolated from PBMCs. Source of these receptors: a human donor in good health.

The chain has TRBV5-6 and TRBJ2-7, with 8 bases matching TRBD2. V lost 5 bases and J lost 6; bases outside the gene matches: 13. Germline V gene lookup returns CDR1 SGHDT and CDR2 YYEEEE. The CDR3 spans 15 residues. This chain's CDR3 is CASSAPGLVGLEQYF. The CDR3 DNA reads as TGTGCCAGCAGTGCCCCGGGACTAGTTGGTCTCGAGCAGTACTTC. Complete variable domain (other parts from reference TRBV5-6 and TRBJ2-7): DAGVTQSPTHLIKTRGQQVTLRCSPKSGHDTVSWYQQALGQGPQFIFQYYEEEERQRGNFPDRFSGHQFPNYSSELNVNALLLGDSALYLCASSAPGLVGLEQYFGPGTRLTVT.

This rearrangement joins TRBV11-2 to TRBJ1-1; possible D gene TRBD1, 5 bases. V lost 1 base and J lost 0, with 9 bases in between. This CDR3 is built from 15 residues. Germline CDR1 and CDR2: SGHAT and FQNNGV. CDR3 region: CASSLGQGLNTEAFF. CDR3 coding DNA: TGTGCCAGCAGCTTAGGGCAGGGATTGAACACTGAAGCTTTCTTT.

J is TRBJ2-1 and V is TRBV2; D is unclear. The CDR3 runs 14 residues. Per the germline V gene, CDR1 is SNHLY and CDR2 is FYNNEI. Trimming shortened V by 7 bases and J by 0 bases, and 10 bases separated the two germline ends. The CDR3 sequence is CASTTFGSYNEQFF. DNA of the CDR3: TGTGCCAGCACTACTTTCGGCTCCTACAATGAGCAGTTCTTC.

The CDR3 DNA is TGTGCCAGCAGCGTCGACGGGAGTAATGAAAAACTGTTTTTT. Amino acid sequence: CASSVDGSNEKLFF. The gene calls are TRBV9 and TRBJ1-4; no clear D. CDR1 is SGDLS and CDR2 is YYNGEE in the germline V gene. V was trimmed by 2 bases and J by 4 bases, leaving 9 bases between them. The CDR3 contains 14 residues.

J is TRBJ2-3 and V is TRBV29-1; D is unresolved. This CDR3 spans 13 amino acids. Trimming shortened V by 2 bases and J by 2 bases, and 8 bases separated the two germline ends. From germline, CDR1 is SQVTM and CDR2 ANQGSEA. The CDR3 region has the DNA TGCAGCGTTGAATTTCCGTCCACAGATACGCAGTATTTT. This translates into CSVEFPSTDTQYF.